These T cell receptor beta chains were read from a single sample in a study of shared clonotypes between healthy human individuals. Generated by immunoSEQ multiplex PCR, the TCRdb table keeps only in-frame clones and is missing some. The table includes roughly 2.5 million clones, approximately 94% detected once. The material sequenced was naive CD4+ T cells sorted from blood. Receptors originate from a young man in good health. The CDR3 runs from the conserved cysteine through the conserved F or W. A D gene is named only where the DNA matches it firmly. Clone size, where shown, is once, few, many, or a class for clones that have expanded.

J	size	V	D	CDR3	DNA
TRBJ1-5	once	TRBV7-2	.	CASSKETNQPQHF	TGTGCCAGCAGCAAAGAGACCAATCAGCCCCAGCATTTT
TRBJ1-3	.	TRBV7-2	.	CASRNGGGSGNTIYF	TGTGCCAGCAGAAATGGAGGTGGCTCTGGAAACACCATATATTTT
TRBJ2-1	.	TRBV11-2	TRBD2	CASSPGGSYNEQFF	TGTGCCAGCAGCCCGGGGGGGTCCTACAATGAGCAGTTCTTC
TRBJ1-1	.	TRBV5-1	TRBD1	CASSLGAGGAGTEAFF	TGCGCCAGCAGCTTGGGGGCAGGGGGCGCCGGCACTGAAGCTTTCTTT
TRBJ2-5	once	TRBV7-9	.	CASSSWTIQETQYF	TGTGCCAGCAGCTCGTGGACTATACAAGAGACCCAGTACTTC
TRBJ1-4	.	TRBV27	.	CASSLQGDEKLFF	TGTGCCAGCAGTCTACAGGGAGATGAAAAACTGTTTTTT
TRBJ2-5	.	TRBV21-1	.	CASSKSSGTGGGETQYF	TGTGCCAGCAGCAAATCTTCCGGGACAGGGGGCGGGGAGACCCAGTACTTC
TRBJ2-3	.	TRBV30	TRBD1	CAWRSNPQGARSTQYF	TGTGCCTGGAGGTCGAATCCCCAGGGGGCGCGCAGTACGCAGTATTTT
TRBJ2-1	.	TRBV9	TRBD2	CASSTSGTSGSYEQFF	TGTGCCAGCAGCACCTCCGGGACTAGCGGGAGTTATGAGCAGTTCTTC
TRBJ2-7	once	TRBV30	.	CAWTQKGNEQYF	TGTGCCTGGACCCAAAAGGGTAACGAGCAGTACTTC
TRBJ2-5	.	TRBV7-2	.	CASALNGRETQYF	TGTGCCAGCGCTTTAAACGGAAGGGAGACCCAGTACTTC
TRBJ2-7	.	TRBV10-3	TRBD1	CAIGTGGSYEQYF	TGTGCCATCGGGACAGGGGGCTCCTACGAGCAGTACTTC
TRBJ1-1	.	TRBV19	TRBD1	CASSPGTGTSGAFF	TGTGCCAGTAGCCCGGGGACAGGGACCTCCGGAGCTTTCTTT
TRBJ2-3	.	TRBV10-3	.	CATRRDLGGAGSTDTQYF	TGTGCCACTAGGCGGGACCTTGGCGGGGCAGGGTCCACAGATACGCAGTATTTT
TRBJ2-1	.	TRBV9	TRBD2	CASSRGSGGSYNEQFF	TGTGCCAGCAGCCGAGGTTCTGGCGGGAGCTACAATGAGCAGTTCTTC
TRBJ2-3	.	TRBV27	TRBD2	CASSLLAGATDTQYF	TGTGCCAGCAGTTTACTAGCGGGGGCCACAGATACGCAGTATTTT
TRBJ2-2	.	TRBV2	TRBD1	CAGRQGASGELFF	TGTGCCGGTAGACAGGGGGCGAGCGGGGAGCTGTTTTTT
TRBJ2-2	.	TRBV7-9	.	CASSPRPGLGGELFF	TGTGCCAGCAGCCCCAGGCCAGGGCTGGGCGGGGAGCTGTTTTTT
TRBJ2-1	.	TRBV10-3	TRBD1	CATDRGLLDNEQFF	TGTGCCACCGACAGGGGGCTCCTCGACAATGAGCAGTTCTTC
TRBJ1-6	.	TRBV6-4	.	CASSDQFGSPLHF	TGTGCCAGCAGTGACCAGTTTGGTTCACCCCTCCACTTT
TRBJ1-6	.	TRBV19	TRBD1	CASTREGAFSYNSPLHF	TGTGCCAGTACCCGAGAGGGGGCATTCTCCTATAATTCACCCCTCCACTTT
TRBJ1-6	.	TRBV30	.	CAWGTVNSPLHF	TGTGCCTGGGGGACCGTAAATTCACCCCTCCACTTT
TRBJ2-1	.	TRBV5-1	.	CASSFSTNPLGEQFF	TGCGCCAGCAGCTTCTCGACCAACCCCCTGGGTGAGCAGTTCTTC
TRBJ1-6	.	TRBV6-5	TRBD1	CASSYGAGGDSPLHF	TGTGCCAGCAGTTACGGGGCAGGGGGCGATTCACCCCTCCACTTT
TRBJ2-1	.	TRBV11-2	.	CASSPRGQKVSEQFF	TGTGCCAGCAGTCCCCGCGGGCAGAAGGTTTCCGAGCAGTTCTTC
TRBJ2-7	.	TRBV4-1	.	CASSPWDSQSSYEQYF	TGCGCCAGCAGCCCATGGGACTCTCAAAGCTCCTACGAGCAGTACTTC
TRBJ2-5	.	TRBV4-3	.	CASSPAGGQETQYF	TGCGCCAGCAGCCCGGCGGGCGGACAAGAGACCCAGTACTTC
TRBJ2-1	.	TRBV5-1	.	CASSLIGTYYNEQFF	TGCGCCAGCAGCTTGATAGGGACGTACTACAATGAGCAGTTCTTC
TRBJ1-1	once	TRBV19	.	CASSMGRDTEAFF	TGTGCCAGTAGTATGGGCAGAGACACTGAAGCTTTCTTT
TRBJ1-5	.	TRBV4-1	TRBD1	CASSPRGQGVNQPQHF	TGCGCCAGCAGCCCACGGGGACAGGGGGTAAATCAGCCCCAGCATTTT
TRBJ1-5	few	TRBV6-1	.	CASSLNQPQHF	TGTGCCAGCAGCCTCAATCAGCCCCAGCATTTT
TRBJ1-2	.	TRBV29-1	.	CSGSRINYGYTF	TGCAGCGGTAGCAGGATTAACTATGGCTACACCTTC
TRBJ2-1	.	TRBV7-9	TRBD2	CASRPSGTSGVNEQFF	TGTGCCAGCAGGCCATCCGGGACTAGCGGGGTGAATGAGCAGTTCTTC
TRBJ1-3	once	TRBV5-1	TRBD1	CASSLGTGQGNTIYF	TGCGCCAGCAGCCTGGGGACAGGGCAAGGAAACACCATATATTTT
TRBJ2-6	.	TRBV7-2	TRBD1	CASSFPGTGGSGANVLTF	TGTGCCAGCAGCTTCCCCGGGACAGGGGGTTCTGGGGCCAACGTCCTGACTTTC
TRBJ1-2	.	TRBV27	.	CASSLLQRIGGYTF	TGTGCCAGCAGTTTACTCCAGAGGATTGGTGGCTACACCTTC
TRBJ2-1	.	TRBV7-6	TRBD2	CASSPLAGLYNEQFF	TGTGCCAGCAGCCCTCTAGCGGGGCTTTACAATGAGCAGTTCTTC
TRBJ1-2	.	TRBV2	TRBD1	CASSETRTGRFYGYTF	TGTGCCAGCAGTGAAACCAGGACAGGGCGTTTCTATGGCTACACCTTC
TRBJ2-3	.	TRBV19	.	CASSPKLVRDTDTQYF	TGTGCCAGTAGCCCAAAATTGGTCAGAGATACAGATACGCAGTATTTT
TRBJ1-5	.	TRBV10-3	.	CAISESPGNQPQHF	TGTGCCATCAGTGAGTCCCCGGGTAATCAGCCCCAGCATTTT
TRBJ2-7	.	TRBV4-1	TRBD2	CASSQGSSTSVYEQYF	TGCGCCAGCAGCCAAGGGTCGTCGACTAGCGTCTACGAGCAGTACTTC
TRBJ2-7	.	TRBV14	TRBD2	CASSQDSSGSSYEQYF	TGTGCCAGCAGCCAAGATTCTAGCGGGAGTAGCTACGAGCAGTACTTC
TRBJ2-7	.	TRBV6-7	.	CASSYPPGGRRLTYEQYF	TGTGCCAGCAGTTACCCCCCAGGTGGAAGAAGGCTCACCTACGAGCAGTACTTC
TRBJ2-1	.	TRBV4-3	.	CASSQDYSRGPYNEQFF	TGCGCCAGCAGCCAAGATTATTCCAGGGGACCTTACAATGAGCAGTTCTTC
TRBJ1-2	once	TRBV6-5	TRBD1	CASGEGQSYGYTF	TGTGCCAGCGGTGAGGGACAGAGTTATGGCTACACCTTC
TRBJ2-2	.	TRBV10-3	TRBD1	CAISELDRDTGELFF	TGTGCCATCAGTGAGTTGGACAGGGACACCGGGGAGCTGTTTTTT
TRBJ2-7	once	TRBV7-9	.	CASSPGRAILSYEQYF	TGTGCCAGCAGCCCAGGACGGGCTATCCTCTCCTACGAGCAGTACTTC
TRBJ2-7	.	TRBV27	.	CASSLALSYEQYF	TGTGCCAGCAGTTTAGCCCTCTCCTACGAGCAGTACTTC
TRBJ1-5	.	TRBV18	.	CASSPGTESNQPQHF	TGTGCCAGCTCACCCGGGACGGAGTCCAATCAGCCCCAGCATTTT
TRBJ2-3	once	TRBV7-6	.	CASSPRGGEVDTQYF	TGTGCCAGCAGCCCGAGGGGGGGCGAAGTAGATACGCAGTATTTT
TRBJ2-6	.	TRBV5-1	.	CASSERSSGANVLTF	TGCGCCAGCAGCGAGAGGAGCTCTGGGGCCAACGTCCTGACTTTC
TRBJ1-5	few	TRBV4-1	.	CASSQEGSSNQPQHF	TGCGCCAGCAGCCAAGAGGGCTCAAGCAATCAGCCCCAGCATTTT
TRBJ2-1	once	TRBV7-3	.	CASSDPGQGYNEQFF	TGTGCCAGCAGCGATCCGGGACAAGGCTACAATGAGCAGTTCTTC
TRBJ2-1	.	TRBV9	TRBD2	CASSPASGRVNEQFF	TGTGCCAGCAGCCCTGCTAGCGGGAGGGTAAATGAGCAGTTCTTC
TRBJ1-4	.	TRBV5-1	TRBD1	CASSSTGGTNEKLFF	TGCGCCAGCAGCTCAACAGGGGGCACTAATGAAAAACTGTTTTTT